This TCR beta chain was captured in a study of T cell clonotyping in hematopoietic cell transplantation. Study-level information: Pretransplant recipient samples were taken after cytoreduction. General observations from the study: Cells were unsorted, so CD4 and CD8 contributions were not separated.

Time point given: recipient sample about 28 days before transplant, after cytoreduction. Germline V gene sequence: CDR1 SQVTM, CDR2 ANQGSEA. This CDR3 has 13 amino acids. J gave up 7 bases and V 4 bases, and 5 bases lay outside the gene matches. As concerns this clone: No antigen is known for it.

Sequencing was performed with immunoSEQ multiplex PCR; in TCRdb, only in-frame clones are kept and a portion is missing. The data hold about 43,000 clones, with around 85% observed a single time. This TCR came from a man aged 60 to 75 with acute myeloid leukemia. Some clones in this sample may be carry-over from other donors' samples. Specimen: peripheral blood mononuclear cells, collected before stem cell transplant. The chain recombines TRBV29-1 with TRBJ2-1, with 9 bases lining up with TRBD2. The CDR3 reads CSVAGLAGNEQFF. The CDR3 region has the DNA TGCAGCGTTGCGGGACTAGCAGGGAATGAGCAGTTCTTC.